This entry lists 21 T cell receptor beta chains sequenced from one sample in a study of blood T cell repertoires in COVID-19. Measured with immunoSEQ multiplex PCR; TCRdb has only the in-frame clones, and not every one. The sample has about 70,000 clones, approximately 83% seen once. What was sequenced was peripheral blood. The receptor set was obtained from an older woman with acute or convalescent COVID-19.

This chain links TRBV19 with TRBJ1-2, with D perhaps matching TRBD1 (6 bases). This CDR3 region has 12 residues. CDR1 is LNHDA and CDR2 is SQIVND in the germline V gene (reference sequence). Between the trimmed V and J ends, which lost 5 bases and 7 bases, there was a span of 11 bases. This CDR3 reads CASSLQGSGYTF. The CDR3 DNA follows: TGTGCCAGTAGTTTACAGGGCTCTGGCTACACCTTC.

The V call is TRBV28, the J call TRBJ1-2; 8 nucleotides match TRBD1. The J segment lost 7 bases and the V segment lost 4 bases, leaving 5 bases of the junction unmatched. Per germline, CDR1 MDHEN and CDR2 SYDVKM. This CDR3 has 13 residues. As DNA, the CDR3 is TGTGCCAGCAGTTACAGGGGGACGCGTGGCTACACCTTC. Amino acid sequence: CASSYRGTRGYTF.

This rearrangement joins TRBV5-1 to TRBJ2-7; 9 nucleotides match TRBD2. V shed 6 bases and J 5 bases; nucleotides not matched to a gene: 9. Germline V gene sequence: CDR1 SGHRS, CDR2 YFSETQ. This CDR3 is built from 14 residues. CDR3 nucleotides: TGCGCCAGCAAAATAGCGGGAGACCGACACGAGCAGTACTTC. This translates into CASKIAGDRHEQYF.

V is TRBV19 and J is TRBJ1-1; D may be TRBD1 (6 bases). Trimming took 6 bases from V and 6 from J, leaving 17 bases between them. CDR1 and CDR2 from the germline V gene are LNHDA and SQIVND (reference sequence). The CDR3 covers 14 residues. CDR3 sequence reads: CASSSRGYFPEAFF. In DNA, the CDR3 is TGTGCCAGTAGCTCCAGGGGTTACTTCCCTGAAGCTTTCTTT.

The CDR3 loop reads CASSQGAAQVSYNSPLHF. The CDR3 nucleotides are TGTGCCAGTTCACAGGGGGCGGCCCAAGTCTCCTATAATTCACCCCTCCACTTT. V gene TRBV19 combines with J gene TRBJ1-6, with 9 positions matching TRBD1. Germline CDR1 is LNHDA and CDR2 is SQIVND (reference sequence). This CDR3 is built from 18 residues. J lost 0 bases, V lost 8 bases, and 11 bases had no gene match.

CDR3 region: CSARLTGELFF. The CDR3 nucleotides are TGCAGTGCTAGACTTACCGGGGAGCTGTTTTTT. This chain links TRBV20-1 with TRBJ2-2; D remains unclear. Trimming shortened V by 2 bases and J by 5 bases, and 3 bases separated the two germline ends. This CDR3 has 11 amino acids. Per the germline V gene, CDR1 is DFQATT and CDR2 is SNEGSKA (reference sequence).

The chain recombines TRBV7-2 with TRBJ1-4, with D perhaps matching TRBD1 (6 bases). The CDR3 sequence is 16 residues long. Germline V CDR1 and CDR2: SGHTA, FQGNSA. V lost 5 bases and J lost 1, with 14 bases in between. In DNA, the CDR3 is TGTGCCAGCAGCCTCGACGGACAGATAACTAATGAAAAACTGTTTTTT. Residues: CASSLDGQITNEKLFF. Using reference TRBV7-2 and TRBJ1-4 for the parts outside the CDR3, the full variable domain is GAGVSQSPSNKVTEKGKDVELRCDPISGHTALYWYRQSLGQGLEFLIYFQGNSAPDKSGLPSDRFSAERTGGSVSTLTIQRTQQEDSAVYLCASSLDGQITNEKLFFGSGTQLSVL.

V is TRBV7-8 and J is TRBJ1-5, with TRBD1 identical over 10 bases. J lost 4 bases, V lost 8 bases, and 5 bases had no gene match. The CDR3 runs to 14 residues. The germline CDR1 and CDR2 sequences are SGHVS and FQNEAQ. CDR3 bases: TGTGCCAGCGGGACAGGGGCGAAGAATCAGCCCCAGCATTTT. It yields the protein CASGTGAKNQPQHF. Full variable domain (remainder filled in from reference TRBV7-8 and TRBJ1-5): GAGVSQSPRYKVAKRGQDVALRCDPISGHVSLFWYQQALGQGPEFLTYFQNEAQLDKSGLPSDRFFAERPEGSVSTLKIQRTQQEDSAVYLCASGTGAKNQPQHFGDGTRLSIL.

This clone appeared once. The chain links TRBV5-1 to TRBJ2-1; 10 nucleotides agree with TRBD2. Trimming at V came to 8 bases and at J to 4 bases, leaving 6 bases not matched to a gene. This CDR3 has 14 amino acids. Germline-derived CDR1 and CDR2 are SGHRS and YFSETQ. The CDR3 spells CASYGTSAYNEQFF. The CDR3 coding sequence is TGCGCCAGTTACGGGACTAGCGCTTACAATGAGCAGTTCTTC.

This chain links TRBV2 with TRBJ2-7; 9 nucleotides match TRBD1. V was pared by 4 bases and J by 2 bases, with 6 bases of the junction left unmatched. This CDR3 comprises 15 residues. The V gene's germline CDR1 is SNHLY and CDR2 FYNNEI. The CDR3 nucleotides read TGTGCCAGCAGTGCCTGGGGGACAGGGCCCTACGAGCAGTACTTC. Its protein product is CASSAWGTGPYEQYF.

The chain recombines TRBV3-1 (or the pseudogene TRBV3-2) with TRBJ2-4, with D unclear. Germline loops: CDR1 LGHDT, CDR2 YNNKEL (reference sequence). Deletions cut 0 bases from V and 4 bases from J, with 19 bases between. The CDR3 runs 18 residues. The CDR3 reads CASSQDPLEQILKNIQYF. As DNA, the CDR3 is TGTGCCAGCAGCCAAGACCCTCTTGAACAGATTTTAAAAAACATTCAGTACTTC.

This clone came up once. The V call is TRBV19, the J call TRBJ1-5, with D hard to call. The ends were cut back, 1 base at V and 0 bases at J, with 7 bases in the middle. The V gene's germline CDR1 is LNHDA and CDR2 SQIVND (reference sequence). The CDR3 runs 15 residues. The DNA of the CDR3 is TGTGCCAGTAGTATAGTAGTATATAGCAATCAGCCCCAGCATTTT. Protein: CASSIVVYSNQPQHF.

In this sample, this clone turned up once. The chain joins TRBV19 to TRBJ2-3; no clear D. V was pared by 1 base and J by 2 bases, with 7 bases between. The CDR3 extends over 14 amino acids. Looked up from germline, CDR1 is LNHDA and CDR2 is SQIVND (reference sequence). The CDR3 DNA reads TGTGCCAGTAGTATAGTCCTCCCCACAGATACGCAGTATTTT. It yields the protein CASSIVLPTDTQYF. Complete variable domain (other parts from reference TRBV19 and TRBJ2-3): DGGITQSPKYLFRKEGQNVTLSCEQNLNHDAMYWYRQDPGQGLRLIYYSQIVNDFQKGDIAEGYSVSREKKESFPLTVTSAQKNPTAFYLCASSIVLPTDTQYFGPGTRLTVL.

The V call is TRBV2, the J call TRBJ1-5, with 10 nucleotides matching TRBD1. The V and J ends lost 5 bases and 2 bases, in that order; junction bases with no gene match: 9. Per germline, CDR1 SNHLY and CDR2 FYNNEI. The CDR3 length is 17 residues. Written as DNA, the CDR3 is TGTGCCAGCAGTATGGACAGGGGGACGGGTGGCAATCAGCCCCAGCATTTT. Amino acid sequence: CASSMDRGTGGNQPQHF.

The gene calls are TRBV20-1 and TRBJ2-7; TRBD2 might be the D (5 bases). There are 12 residues in the CDR3. Deletions cut 3 bases from V and 3 bases from J, with 9 bases between. The germline CDR1 and CDR2 sequences are DFQATT and SNEGSKA (reference sequence). The CDR3 DNA reads TGCAGTGCTAGTCCCGGGATCTACGAGCAGTACTTC. Translating it yields CSASPGIYEQYF.

The chain links TRBV5-4 to TRBJ1-1; no definite D call. There are 14 residues in the CDR3. V was pared by 3 bases and J by 5 bases, with 14 bases between. From germline, CDR1 is SGHNT and CDR2 YYREEE (reference sequence). The CDR3 DNA is TGTGCCAGCAGCTCCGCTAATATTTGGACTGAAGCTTTCTTT. Protein: CASSSANIWTEAFF. The whole variable domain, remainder taken from reference TRBV5-4 and TRBJ1-1, is ETGVTQSPTHLIKTRGQQVTLRCSSQSGHNTVSWYQQALGQGPQFIFQYYREEENGRGNFPPRFSGLQFPNYSSELNVNALELDDSALYLCASSSANIWTEAFFGQGTRLTVV.

The CDR3 coding sequence is TGTGCCAGCTCACCTTCCCTCTCGGGGGGCGCAGAGACCCAGTACTTC. Translation: CASSPSLSGGAETQYF. This sequence joins TRBV18 and TRBJ2-5; D may be TRBD2 (7 bases). Trimming shortened V by 3 bases and J by 4 bases, and 18 bases separated the two germline ends. Germline values: CDR1 KGHSH, CDR2 LQKENI. The CDR3 is 16 amino acids. Using reference TRBV18 and TRBJ2-5 for the parts outside the CDR3, the full variable domain is NAGVMQNPRHLVRRRGQEARLRCSPMKGHSHVYWYRQLPEEGLKFMVYLQKENIIDESGMPKERFSAEFPKEGPSILRIQQVVRGDSAAYFCASSPSLSGGAETQYFGPGTRLLVL.

The chain has TRBV2 and TRBJ2-5; TRBD2 agrees at 7 bases. Germline assignment: CDR1 SNHLY and CDR2 FYNNEI. J lost 8 bases, V lost 3 bases, and 6 bases had no gene match. The CDR3 length is 13 residues. The DNA of the CDR3 is TGTGCCAGCAGTGATTCGGGGGGTAGAACCCAGTACTTC. It encodes CASSDSGGRTQYF.

This chain uses TRBV14 with TRBJ1-1; 9 bases are a match to TRBD1. Germline lookup yields CDR1 SGHDN and CDR2 FVKESK. Trimming took 1 base from V and 5 from J; bases not matched to a gene: 11. CDR3 size: 17 residues. CDR3 sequence (DNA): TGTGCCAGCAGCCAAGTACAGGGGGCTAAATGGAGAACTGAAGCTTTCTTT. It codes for CASSQVQGAKWRTEAFF.

The chain is built from TRBV7-9 and TRBJ2-3; TRBD1 might be the D (6 bases). This CDR3 is built from 15 residues. Germline CDR1 is SEHNR and CDR2 is FQNEAQ (reference sequence). V lost 5 bases, J lost 2 bases, and 14 bases lay in between. The CDR3 region has the DNA TGTGCCAGCAGCACCAGGGGTGGGAACACAGATACGCAGTATTTT. Amino acids: CASSTRGGNTDTQYF.

The rearrangement joins TRBV12-3 or TRBV12-4 to TRBJ2-7; D perhaps matches TRBD2 (6 bases). Between the trimmed V and J ends, which lost 5 bases and 6 bases, there was a span of 14 bases. This CDR3 is 13 amino acids long. The chain's CDR3 is CASSPRGLGEQYF. CDR3 DNA sequence: TGTGCCAGCAGTCCCCGGGGACTGGGCGAGCAGTACTTC.